The present TCR beta chain was sequenced within a study of T cell responses to AZD1222 COVID-19 vaccine (dated by TCRdb to about 2021). Some background on the complete study: TCR sequencing covered fewer than 250 trial participants: 207 given two doses of AZD1222 and about 26 given two doses of MenACWY control vaccine. Trial participants were enrolled by age into subgroups of 18-55, 56-69 and 70-plus years, and around 150, 29 and 61 TCR-sequenced participants, respectively, were included in these subgroups.

The time point label corresponds to: about 28 days (+/-7) after the second vaccine dose. Because spike-specific TCR depth and breadth did not differ between the two schedules, AZD1222 recipients who got a second dose at roughly 4 weeks were pooled with those who got a second dose at roughly 12 weeks. The vaccinee samples were drawn from two UK trials, COV001 and COV002, one of which was a single-blind randomized controlled phase 2/3 trial testing AZD1222 (ChAdOx1 nCoV-19) in healthy adults. For TCRbeta chain sequencing, PBMC samples from trial participants were taken at day 0 and at day 28 after the second dose. A remark on this clone: Its antigen remains undetermined. No much larger clone is present one base from it, and per-base qualities are unavailable.

Overall study outcomes, separate from this receptor: Conclusions about previously exposed vaccinees are limited because only a handful of AZD1222 recipients were SARS-CoV-2 seropositive at baseline. Reportedly, close to half of the unique spike-specific TCRs recognized epitopes lying outside the regions that are mutated in the B.1.351 and B.1.1.7 variants. Vaccine-associated CD4 TCRs spanned the whole spike protein, with dominant responses in regions 160-218 and 743-854. Participants were mostly white British, with more females than males. The authors suggested clonal diversity may have been underestimated. After two AZD1222 doses, spike-specific TCR breadth and depth were significantly higher than at day 0 and than in MenACWY recipients. In the small 56-69-year group, the increase in depth fell short of significance, most likely because of low power. Because no samples from the day 14 peak response were available, repertoires could be characterized only after the peak T cell response.

The CDR3 regions of human TCRbeta chains were analyzed by immunosequencing. In the authors' own workflow: TCRs in the repertoires were matched against a reference library of SARS-CoV-2-specific TCRs that had been generated with the MIRA antigen-specificity platform. Breadth was defined as the fraction of unique TCRs that were SARS-CoV-2-associated. Depth was defined as the fraction of total T cells that were SARS-CoV-2-associated. Using the MIRA data, each spike-specific TCR was mapped to the spike region that the TCR reacts to and placed in a CD4 or CD8 class. Log10-transformed breadth and depth values were compared by one-way ANOVA with Sidak's multiple comparisons tests. The source is immuneACCESS, and TCRdb retained only in-frame sequences with V and J called. Part of the clones is not carried over; for the studies checked, unresolved V genes explain less than half of this, and the remainder is unexplained. V and J calls plus clone size are reproduced from that table; the DNA served to infer D and trimming. The sample table contains about 140,000 clones; only one count was recorded for 86% of them. The ten most abundant clones make up around 5.1% of the sample.

Sequences ENHRY (CDR1) and SYGVKD (CDR2) are obtained from the germline V gene. The CDR3 holds 13 amino acids from the cysteine to the phenylalanine. Of all the DNA, just the CDR3 is kept, 39 bases in frame from base 1. V is pared back by 2 bases and J by 8 bases, with 7 bases lying between the germline termini. The input for sequencing was peripheral blood, taken 28 days after the second AZD1222 dose. The V and J segments used are TRBV10-3 and TRBJ1-6, with no reliable assignment of the D segment. The sequence was obtained from an adult who received the AZD1222 COVID-19 vaccine. The sequence in DNA is TGTGCCATCAGTGAGGGGAGGGATTCACCCCTCCACTTT. Translated, this gives CAISEGRDSPLHF.